These T cell receptor beta chains were read from a single sample in a study of T cell repertoires in cytomegalovirus infection. TCRdb reanalysed the reads using MiXCR and keeps one entry per CDR3 protein. The top ten clones hold roughly 5% of a sample with some 200,000 distinct CDR3 sequences, 7.5% to 10% of them seen once. The specimen sequenced was PBMCs. The receptors were gathered from a human donor in good health (CMV status not recorded). Some clones in this sample may be carry-over from other donors' samples. Both conserved end residues are part of each CDR3. A D gene is named only where the DNA matches it firmly. The listing skips clone size in some rows; elsewhere it reads once, few, many or a size class.

v_gene: TRBV30
d_gene: TRBD1
abundance: few
j_gene: TRBJ1-1
CDR3aa: CAWRRQGVTEAFF
CDR3nt: TGTGCCTGGAGGAGACAGGGGGTGACTGAAGCTTTCTTT

v_gene: TRBV6-2/TRBV6-3
d_gene: NA
abundance: NA
j_gene: TRBJ2-2
CDR3aa: CASSQSGYGELFF
CDR3nt: TGTGCCAGCAGCCAGTCAGGGTACGGGGAGCTGTTTTTT

v_gene: TRBV7-9
d_gene: TRBD1
abundance: NA
j_gene: TRBJ2-3
CDR3aa: CASSLGDSSTDTQYF
CDR3nt: TGTGCCAGCAGCTTAGGGGACAGTAGCACAGATACGCAGTATTTT

v_gene: TRBV2
d_gene: NA
abundance: many
j_gene: TRBJ1-2
CDR3aa: CASSEGQGGNYGYTF
CDR3nt: TGTGCCAGCAGTGAGGGCCAGGGAGGAAACTATGGCTACACCTTC

v_gene: TRBV6-5
d_gene: TRBD2
abundance: many
j_gene: TRBJ2-7
CDR3aa: CASRTSGRGYEQYF
CDR3nt: TGTGCCAGCAGAACTAGCGGGAGGGGTTACGAGCAGTACTTC

v_gene: TRBV6-1
d_gene: NA
abundance: many
j_gene: TRBJ1-4
CDR3aa: CASSGSWTGHLNEKLFF
CDR3nt: TGTGCCAGCAGTGGCAGTTGGACGGGGCACCTTAATGAAAAACTGTTTTTT

v_gene: TRBV7-9
d_gene: TRBD1
abundance: few
j_gene: TRBJ1-2
CDR3aa: CASSLVDRAHGYTF
CDR3nt: TGTGCCAGCAGCTTAGTAGACAGGGCCCATGGCTACACCTTC

v_gene: TRBV12-3/TRBV12-4
d_gene: NA
abundance: many
j_gene: TRBJ1-6
CDR3aa: CASSQGQRVNSPLHF
CDR3nt: TGTGCCAGCAGTCAAGGACAGAGAGTTAATTCACCCCTCCACTTT

v_gene: TRBV7-2
d_gene: TRBD1
abundance: many
j_gene: TRBJ1-4
CDR3aa: CASSLISAGGREKLFF
CDR3nt: TGTGCCAGCAGCTTAATCTCGGCAGGGGGCCGGGAAAAACTGTTTTTT

v_gene: TRBV29-1
d_gene: TRBD1
abundance: NA
j_gene: TRBJ2-7
CDR3aa: CSVDIPGQGFYEQYF
CDR3nt: TGCAGCGTTGATATTCCGGGACAGGGGTTCTACGAGCAGTACTTC

v_gene: TRBV28
d_gene: NA
abundance: NA
j_gene: TRBJ1-3
CDR3aa: CASRLGVRSGNTIYF
CDR3nt: TGTGCCAGCCGACTGGGGGTACGGTCTGGAAACACCATATATTTT

v_gene: TRBV5-1
d_gene: TRBD2
abundance: many
j_gene: TRBJ2-1
CDR3aa: CASSPGLAAYNEQFF
CDR3nt: TGCGCCAGCAGCCCGGGACTAGCGGCTTACAATGAGCAGTTCTTC

v_gene: TRBV6-2/TRBV6-3
d_gene: NA
abundance: few
j_gene: TRBJ2-2
CDR3aa: CASRKEPTVTGELFF
CDR3nt: TGTGCCAGCAGAAAAGAGCCCACCGTCACCGGGGAGCTGTTTTTT

v_gene: TRBV19
d_gene: TRBD2
abundance: few
j_gene: TRBJ2-1
CDR3aa: CASSSGTSASYNEQFF
CDR3nt: TGTGCCAGTAGCTCTGGGACTAGCGCCTCCTACAATGAGCAGTTCTTC

v_gene: TRBV7-8
d_gene: NA
abundance: many
j_gene: TRBJ1-1
CDR3aa: CASSHPRGGLALNTEAFF
CDR3nt: TGTGCCAGCAGCCATCCCCGGGGGGGGTTAGCCCTGAACACTGAAGCTTTCTTT

v_gene: TRBV28
d_gene: NA
abundance: NA
j_gene: TRBJ2-6
CDR3aa: CASRHESGADVLTF
CDR3nt: TGTGCCAGCAGGCATGAGTCTGGGGCCGACGTCCTGACTTTC

v_gene: TRBV9
d_gene: TRBD1
abundance: NA
j_gene: TRBJ2-3
CDR3aa: CASSPSGTGADTQYF
CDR3nt: TGTGCCAGCAGCCCATCCGGGACAGGGGCAGATACGCAGTATTTT

v_gene: TRBV5-4
d_gene: TRBD1
abundance: NA
j_gene: TRBJ1-2
CDR3aa: CASSSQGAREGYTF
CDR3nt: TGTGCCAGCAGCTCACAGGGGGCGCGTGAGGGCTACACCTTC

v_gene: TRBV12-3/TRBV12-4
d_gene: NA
abundance: few
j_gene: TRBJ1-1
CDR3aa: CASNRVNTEAFF
CDR3nt: TGTGCCAGCAACAGAGTGAACACTGAAGCTTTCTTT

v_gene: TRBV20-1
d_gene: NA
abundance: NA
j_gene: TRBJ2-5
CDR3aa: CSAKRQNLETQYF
CDR3nt: TGCAGTGCCAAAAGACAGAATCTAGAGACCCAGTACTTC

v_gene: TRBV30
d_gene: TRBD1
abundance: NA
j_gene: TRBJ1-2
CDR3aa: CAWSVFGRGAGYTF
CDR3nt: TGTGCCTGGAGTGTATTTGGCAGGGGGGCCGGCTACACCTTC

v_gene: TRBV5-1
d_gene: NA
abundance: few
j_gene: TRBJ1-4
CDR3aa: CASSSYQGTGEKLFF
CDR3nt: TGCGCCAGCAGCTCCTACCAAGGGACGGGGGAAAAACTGTTTTTT

v_gene: TRBV7-8
d_gene: NA
abundance: many
j_gene: TRBJ1-1
CDR3aa: CASSLGAGMNTEAFF
CDR3nt: TGTGCCAGCAGCTTAGGGGCAGGGATGAACACTGAAGCTTTCTTT

v_gene: TRBV20-1
d_gene: NA
abundance: few
j_gene: TRBJ1-5
CDR3aa: CSATTGGSNQPQHF
CDR3nt: TGCAGTGCTACGACAGGAGGAAGCAATCAGCCCCAGCATTTT

v_gene: TRBV12-3/TRBV12-4
d_gene: NA
abundance: few
j_gene: TRBJ1-2
CDR3aa: CASWRGRGGYGYTF
CDR3nt: TGTGCCAGCTGGAGGGGCCGGGGAGGCTATGGCTACACCTTC

v_gene: TRBV29-1
d_gene: NA
abundance: few
j_gene: TRBJ2-1
CDR3aa: CSVAPGVSYNEQFF
CDR3nt: TGCAGCGTTGCTCCCGGGGTTTCCTACAATGAGCAGTTCTTC

v_gene: TRBV28
d_gene: NA
abundance: NA
j_gene: TRBJ1-2
CDR3aa: CASSPGPSPAGGYTF
CDR3nt: TGTGCCAGCAGTCCGGGACCTTCCCCGGCGGGGGGCTACACCTTC

v_gene: TRBV29-1
d_gene: TRBD1
abundance: NA
j_gene: TRBJ2-5
CDR3aa: CSVDRGQVETQYF
CDR3nt: TGCAGCGTGGACAGGGGGCAAGTCGAGACCCAGTACTTC

v_gene: TRBV6-4
d_gene: NA
abundance: many
j_gene: TRBJ1-2
CDR3aa: CASRPTLHDGLGGYTF
CDR3nt: TGTGCCAGCAGGCCGACGCTCCATGACGGACTAGGGGGCTACACCTTC

v_gene: TRBV6-6
d_gene: NA
abundance: few
j_gene: TRBJ2-4
CDR3aa: CASGLGRGITDIQYF
CDR3nt: TGTGCCAGCGGCCTTGGCAGGGGTATTACGGACATTCAGTACTTC